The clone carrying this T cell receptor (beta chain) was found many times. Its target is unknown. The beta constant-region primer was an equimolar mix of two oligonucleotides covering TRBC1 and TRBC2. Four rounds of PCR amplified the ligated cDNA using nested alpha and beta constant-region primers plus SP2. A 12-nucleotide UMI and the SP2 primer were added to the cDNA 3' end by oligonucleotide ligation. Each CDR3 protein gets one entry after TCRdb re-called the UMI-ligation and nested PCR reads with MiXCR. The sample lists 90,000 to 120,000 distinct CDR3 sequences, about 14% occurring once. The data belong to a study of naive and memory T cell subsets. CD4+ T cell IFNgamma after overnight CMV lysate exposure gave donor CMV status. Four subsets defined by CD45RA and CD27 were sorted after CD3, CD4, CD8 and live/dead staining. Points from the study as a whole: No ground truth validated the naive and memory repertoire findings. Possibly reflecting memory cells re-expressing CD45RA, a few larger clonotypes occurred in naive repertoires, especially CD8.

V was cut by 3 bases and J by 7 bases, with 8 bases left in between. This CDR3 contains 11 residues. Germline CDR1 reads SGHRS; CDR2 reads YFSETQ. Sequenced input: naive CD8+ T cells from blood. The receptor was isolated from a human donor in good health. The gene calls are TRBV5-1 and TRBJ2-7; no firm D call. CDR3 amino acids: CASSSRGEQYF. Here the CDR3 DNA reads TGCGCCAGCAGCTCCCGTGGGGAGCAGTACTTC. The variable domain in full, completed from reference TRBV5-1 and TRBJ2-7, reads KAGVTQTPRYLIKTRGQQVTLSCSPISGHRSVSWYQQTPGQGLQFLFEYFSETQRNKGNFPGRFSGRQFSNSRSEMNVSTLELGDSALYLCASSSRGEQYFGPGTRLTVT.